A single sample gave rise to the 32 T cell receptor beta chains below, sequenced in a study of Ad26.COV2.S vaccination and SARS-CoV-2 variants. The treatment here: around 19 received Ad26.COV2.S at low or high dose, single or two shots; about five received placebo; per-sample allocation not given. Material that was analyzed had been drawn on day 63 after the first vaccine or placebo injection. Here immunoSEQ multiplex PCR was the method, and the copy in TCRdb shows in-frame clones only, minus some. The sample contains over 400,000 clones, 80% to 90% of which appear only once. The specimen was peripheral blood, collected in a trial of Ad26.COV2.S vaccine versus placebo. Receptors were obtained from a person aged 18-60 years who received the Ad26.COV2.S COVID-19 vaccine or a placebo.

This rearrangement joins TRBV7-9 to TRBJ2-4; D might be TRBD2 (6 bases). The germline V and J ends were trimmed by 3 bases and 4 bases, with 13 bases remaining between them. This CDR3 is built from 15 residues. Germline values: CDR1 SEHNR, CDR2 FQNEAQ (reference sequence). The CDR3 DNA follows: TGTGCCAGCAGCTTGAAGGGAGGACCAAAAAACATTCAGTACTTC. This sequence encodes CASSLKGGPKNIQYF.

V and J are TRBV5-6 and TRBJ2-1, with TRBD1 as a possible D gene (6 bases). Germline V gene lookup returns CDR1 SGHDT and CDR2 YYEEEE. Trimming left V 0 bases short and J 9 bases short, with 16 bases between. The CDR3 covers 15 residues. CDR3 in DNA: TGTGCCAGCAGCTTGGTGGGGGCCCGCGGCGGTGAGCAGTTCTTC. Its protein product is CASSLVGARGGEQFF. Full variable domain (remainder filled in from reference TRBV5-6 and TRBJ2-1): DAGVTQSPTHLIKTRGQQVTLRCSPKSGHDTVSWYQQALGQGPQFIFQYYEEEERQRGNFPDRFSGHQFPNYSSELNVNALLLGDSALYLCASSLVGARGGEQFFGPGTRLTVL.

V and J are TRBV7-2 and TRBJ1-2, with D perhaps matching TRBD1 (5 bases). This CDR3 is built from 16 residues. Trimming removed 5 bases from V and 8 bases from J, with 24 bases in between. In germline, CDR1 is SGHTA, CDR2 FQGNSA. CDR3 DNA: TGTGCCAGCAGCCTATTGACAGAGAGGACCCCTTGGGGCTACACCTTC. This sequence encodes CASSLLTERTPWGYTF.

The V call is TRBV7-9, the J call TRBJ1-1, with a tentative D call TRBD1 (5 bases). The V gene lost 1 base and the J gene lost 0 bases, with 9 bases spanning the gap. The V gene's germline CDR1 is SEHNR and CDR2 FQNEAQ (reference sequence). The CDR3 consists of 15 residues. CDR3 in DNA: TGTGCCAGCAGCTTAGGACAGATCATGAACACTGAAGCTTTCTTT. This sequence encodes CASSLGQIMNTEAFF.

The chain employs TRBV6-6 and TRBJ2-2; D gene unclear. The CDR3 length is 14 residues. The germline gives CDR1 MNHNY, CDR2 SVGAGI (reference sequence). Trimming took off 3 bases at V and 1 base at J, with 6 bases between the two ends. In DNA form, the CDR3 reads TGTGCCAGCAGTTATTCGAGGAACACCGGGGAGCTGTTTTTT. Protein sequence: CASSYSRNTGELFF.

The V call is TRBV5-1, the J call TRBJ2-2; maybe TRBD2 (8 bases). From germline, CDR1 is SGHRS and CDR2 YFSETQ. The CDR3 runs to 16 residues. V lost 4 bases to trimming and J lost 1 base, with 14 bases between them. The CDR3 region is CASSIAGQRNTGELFF. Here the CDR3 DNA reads TGCGCCAGCAGCATAGCGGGACAGAGGAACACCGGGGAGCTGTTTTTT.

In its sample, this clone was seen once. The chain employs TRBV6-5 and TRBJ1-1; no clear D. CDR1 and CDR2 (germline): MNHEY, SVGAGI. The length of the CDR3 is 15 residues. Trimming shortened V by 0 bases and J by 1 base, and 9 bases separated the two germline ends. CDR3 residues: CASSYSEGPNTEAFF. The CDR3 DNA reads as TGTGCCAGCAGTTACTCCGAAGGTCCGAACACTGAAGCTTTCTTT.

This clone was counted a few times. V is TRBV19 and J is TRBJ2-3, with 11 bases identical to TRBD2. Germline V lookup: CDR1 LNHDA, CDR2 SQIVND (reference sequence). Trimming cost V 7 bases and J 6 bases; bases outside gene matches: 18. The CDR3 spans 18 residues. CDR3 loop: CASKRLMPSTSGVDTQYF. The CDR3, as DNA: TGTGCCAGTAAAAGACTAATGCCTTCGACTAGCGGGGTGGATACGCAGTATTTT.

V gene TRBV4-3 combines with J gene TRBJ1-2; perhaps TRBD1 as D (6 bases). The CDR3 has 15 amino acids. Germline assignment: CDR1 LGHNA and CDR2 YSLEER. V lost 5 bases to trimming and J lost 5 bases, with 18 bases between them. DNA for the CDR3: TGCGCCAGCAGCGGGAGCCAAGGGGGGGAATATGGCTACACCTTC. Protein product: CASSGSQGGEYGYTF.

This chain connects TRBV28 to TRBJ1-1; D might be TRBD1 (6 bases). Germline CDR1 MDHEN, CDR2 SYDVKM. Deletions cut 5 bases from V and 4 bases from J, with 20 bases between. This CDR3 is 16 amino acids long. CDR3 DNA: TGTGCCAGCAGTCCGATATTAGGGGGTTCCGGCACTGAAGCTTTCTTT. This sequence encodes CASSPILGGSGTEAFF.

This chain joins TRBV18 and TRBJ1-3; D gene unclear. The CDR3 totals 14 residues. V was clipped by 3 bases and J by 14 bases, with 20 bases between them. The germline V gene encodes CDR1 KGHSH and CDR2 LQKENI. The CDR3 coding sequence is TGTGCCAGCTCACCGAGTCCACTAAGGTCCGAAGTATATTTT. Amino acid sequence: CASSPSPLRSEVYF.

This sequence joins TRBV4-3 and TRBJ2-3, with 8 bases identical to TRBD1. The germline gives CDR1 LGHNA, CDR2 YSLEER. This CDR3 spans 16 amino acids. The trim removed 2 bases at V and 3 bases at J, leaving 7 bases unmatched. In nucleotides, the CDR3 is TGCGCCAGCAGCCAAAGTCAGGGGGCGTGGACAGATACGCAGTATTTT. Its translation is CASSQSQGAWTDTQYF.

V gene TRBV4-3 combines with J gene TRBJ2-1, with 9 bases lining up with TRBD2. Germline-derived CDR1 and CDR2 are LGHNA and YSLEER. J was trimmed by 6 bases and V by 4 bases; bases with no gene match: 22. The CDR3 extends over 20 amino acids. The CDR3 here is CASSRITGTSGGGEGNEQFF. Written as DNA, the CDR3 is TGCGCCAGCAGCCGGATAACCGGGACAAGTGGCGGGGGGGAAGGCAATGAGCAGTTCTTC.

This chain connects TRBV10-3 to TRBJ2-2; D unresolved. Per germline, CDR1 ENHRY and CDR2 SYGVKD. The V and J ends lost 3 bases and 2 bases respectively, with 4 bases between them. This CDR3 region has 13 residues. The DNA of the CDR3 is TGTGCCATCAGTGATCTTAACACCGGGGAGCTGTTTTTT. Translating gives CAISDLNTGELFF.

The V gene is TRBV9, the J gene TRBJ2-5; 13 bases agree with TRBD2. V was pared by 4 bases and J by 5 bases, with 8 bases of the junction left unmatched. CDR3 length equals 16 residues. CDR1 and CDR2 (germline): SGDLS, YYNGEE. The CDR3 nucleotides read TGTGCCAGCAGCCTACGAGGACTAGCGGGAGCTGAGACCCAGTACTTC. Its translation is CASSLRGLAGAETQYF. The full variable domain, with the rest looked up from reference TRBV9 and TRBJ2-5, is DSGVTQTPKHLITATGQRVTLRCSPRSGDLSVYWYQQSLDQGLQFLIQYYNGEERAKGNILERFSAQQFPDLHSELNLSSLELGDSALYFCASSLRGLAGAETQYFGPGTRLLVL.

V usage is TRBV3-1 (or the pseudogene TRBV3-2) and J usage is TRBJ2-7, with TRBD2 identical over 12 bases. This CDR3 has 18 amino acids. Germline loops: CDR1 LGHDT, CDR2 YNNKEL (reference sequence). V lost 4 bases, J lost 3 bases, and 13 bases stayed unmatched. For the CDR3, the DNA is TGTGCCAGCAGCCCACGGACAGGGTGGACTAGCGGGGTCTACGAGCAGTACTTC. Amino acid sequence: CASSPRTGWTSGVYEQYF.

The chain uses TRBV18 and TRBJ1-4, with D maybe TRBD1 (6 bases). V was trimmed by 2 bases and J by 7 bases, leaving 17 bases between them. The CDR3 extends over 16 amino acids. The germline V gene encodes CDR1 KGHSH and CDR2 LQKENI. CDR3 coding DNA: TGTGCCAGCTCACCAGTGCGCGGGGGGCGGTCTGAAAAACTGTTTTTT. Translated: CASSPVRGGRSEKLFF.

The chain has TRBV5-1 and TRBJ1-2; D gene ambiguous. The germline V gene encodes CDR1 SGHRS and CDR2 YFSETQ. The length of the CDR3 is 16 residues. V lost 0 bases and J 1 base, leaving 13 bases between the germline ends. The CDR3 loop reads CASSLVVTDLNYGYTF. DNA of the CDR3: TGCGCCAGCAGCTTGGTAGTAACGGATCTTAACTATGGCTACACCTTC.

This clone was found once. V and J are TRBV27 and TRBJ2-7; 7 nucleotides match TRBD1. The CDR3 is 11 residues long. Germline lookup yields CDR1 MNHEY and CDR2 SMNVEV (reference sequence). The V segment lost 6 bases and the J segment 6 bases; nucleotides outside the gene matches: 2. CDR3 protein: CASRQGFEQYF. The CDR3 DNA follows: TGTGCCAGCAGACAGGGGTTCGAGCAGTACTTC.

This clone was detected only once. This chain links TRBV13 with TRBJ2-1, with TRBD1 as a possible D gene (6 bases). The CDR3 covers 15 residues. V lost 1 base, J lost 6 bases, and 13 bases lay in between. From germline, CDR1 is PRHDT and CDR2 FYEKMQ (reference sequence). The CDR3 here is CASSLAHRVGNEQFF. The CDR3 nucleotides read TGTGCCAGCAGCTTAGCCCACAGGGTCGGCAATGAGCAGTTCTTC.

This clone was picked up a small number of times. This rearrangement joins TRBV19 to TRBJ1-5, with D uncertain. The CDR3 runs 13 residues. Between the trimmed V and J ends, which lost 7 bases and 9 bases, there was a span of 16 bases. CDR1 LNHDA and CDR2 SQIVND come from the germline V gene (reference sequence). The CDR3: CASMGWFLGPQHF. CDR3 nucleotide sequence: TGTGCCAGTATGGGGTGGTTCCTTGGGCCCCAGCATTTT.

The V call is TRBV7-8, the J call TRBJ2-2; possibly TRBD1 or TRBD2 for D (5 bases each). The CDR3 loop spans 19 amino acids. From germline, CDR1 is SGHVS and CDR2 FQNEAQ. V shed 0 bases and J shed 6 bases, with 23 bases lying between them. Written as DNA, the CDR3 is TGTGCCAGCAGCTTAGCGTTAACGGGGAGCAGGGCTGGGTCCGGGGAGCTGTTTTTT. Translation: CASSLALTGSRAGSGELFF.

CDR3 residues: CASSSDRGRLQGYTF. The CDR3 region has the DNA TGTGCCAGCAGCTCAGACAGGGGGCGGTTACAGGGCTACACCTTC. The chain couples TRBV7-9 to TRBJ1-2; 10 bases map to TRBD1. The germline V gene encodes CDR1 SEHNR and CDR2 FQNEAQ (reference sequence). V trimming: 4 bases; J trimming: 8 bases; junction bases outside the gene matches: 10. The CDR3 totals 15 residues.

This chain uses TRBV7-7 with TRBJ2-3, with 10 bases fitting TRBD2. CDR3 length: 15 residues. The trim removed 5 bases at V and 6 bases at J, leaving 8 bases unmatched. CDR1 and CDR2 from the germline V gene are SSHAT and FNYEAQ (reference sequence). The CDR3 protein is CASSPWTSGWDTQYF. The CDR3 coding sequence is TGTGCCAGCAGCCCCTGGACTAGCGGTTGGGATACGCAGTATTTT.

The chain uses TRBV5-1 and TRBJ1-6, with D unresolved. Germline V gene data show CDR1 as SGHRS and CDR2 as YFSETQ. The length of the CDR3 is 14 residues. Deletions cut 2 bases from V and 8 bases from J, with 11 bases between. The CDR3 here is CASSFGEEYSPLHF. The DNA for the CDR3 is TGCGCCAGCAGCTTTGGGGAGGAATATTCACCCCTCCACTTT.

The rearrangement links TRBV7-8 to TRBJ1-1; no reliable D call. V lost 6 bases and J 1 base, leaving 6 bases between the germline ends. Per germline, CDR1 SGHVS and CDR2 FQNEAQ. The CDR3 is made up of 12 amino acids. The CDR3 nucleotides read TGTGCCAGCAGTAAGGGGAACACTGAAGCTTTCTTT. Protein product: CASSKGNTEAFF.

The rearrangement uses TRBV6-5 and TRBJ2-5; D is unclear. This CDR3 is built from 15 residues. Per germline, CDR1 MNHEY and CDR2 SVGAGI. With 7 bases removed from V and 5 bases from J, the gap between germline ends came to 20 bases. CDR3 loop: CASKPLFLVGETQYF. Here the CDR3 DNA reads TGTGCCAGCAAACCCCTATTTTTGGTGGGGGAGACCCAGTACTTC.

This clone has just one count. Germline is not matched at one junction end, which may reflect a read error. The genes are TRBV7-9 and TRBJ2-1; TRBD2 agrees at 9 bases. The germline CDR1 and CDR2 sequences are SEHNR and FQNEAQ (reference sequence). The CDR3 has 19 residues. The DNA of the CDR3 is TGTGCCAGTAGCTTCCCTCCGCTACCGCAGGGACTAGCTTACAATGAGCAGTTCTTC. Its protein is CASSFPPLPQGLAYNEQFF.

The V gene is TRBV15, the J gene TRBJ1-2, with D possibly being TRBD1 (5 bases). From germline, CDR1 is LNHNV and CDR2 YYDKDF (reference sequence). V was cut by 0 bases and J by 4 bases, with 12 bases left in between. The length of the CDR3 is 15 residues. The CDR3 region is CATSRDGQTVYGYTF. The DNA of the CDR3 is TGTGCCACCAGCAGAGATGGGCAGACAGTCTATGGCTACACCTTC.

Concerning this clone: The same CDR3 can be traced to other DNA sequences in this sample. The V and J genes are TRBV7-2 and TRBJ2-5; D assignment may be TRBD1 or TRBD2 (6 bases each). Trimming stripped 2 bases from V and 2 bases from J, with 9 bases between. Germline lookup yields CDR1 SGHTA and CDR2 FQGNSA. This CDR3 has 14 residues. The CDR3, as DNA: TGTGCCAGCAGCTTAAGGGGGGCACAAGAGACCCAGTACTTC. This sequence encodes CASSLRGAQETQYF.

The CDR3 DNA sequence: TGTGCCAGCAGATACCCAGGGTTCAATAGGGACACTGAAGCTTTCTTT. This translates into CASRYPGFNRDTEAFF. The rearrangement links TRBV6-2 or TRBV6-3 to TRBJ1-1, with a weak D call TRBD1 (5 bases). V lost 6 bases to trimming and J lost 3 bases, with 20 bases between them. The CDR3 covers 16 residues. Germline V lookup: CDR1 MNHEY, CDR2 SVGEGT.

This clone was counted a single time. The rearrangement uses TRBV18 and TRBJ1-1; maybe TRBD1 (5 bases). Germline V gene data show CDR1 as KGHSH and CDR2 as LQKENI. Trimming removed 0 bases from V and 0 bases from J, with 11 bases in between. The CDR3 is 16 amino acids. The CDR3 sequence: CASSPPGWGLNTEAFF. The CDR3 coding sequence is TGTGCCAGCTCACCACCGGGTTGGGGCCTGAACACTGAAGCTTTCTTT.